This T cell receptor beta chain originates from a study of blood T cell repertoires in COVID-19. Some clones are missing from TCRdb's copy, which holds only in-frame ones; the method was immunoSEQ multiplex PCR. The profile covers about 220,000 clones, with 75% to 90% appearing a single time and about 3.5% taken by the ten largest. This clone turned up a few times. This TCR derives from a woman aged 18-35 years in a cohort exposed to, infected with or recovered from COVID-19 (not recorded which). The specimen sequenced was PBMCs or T cells enriched from blood (not recorded which).

CDR3 sequence (DNA): TGTGCCAGCAGCCAAGTGGACTCGTCCTATAATTCACCCCTCCACTTT. It encodes CASSQVDSSYNSPLHF. The rearrangement links TRBV3-1 (or the pseudogene TRBV3-2) to TRBJ1-6; D ambiguous. This CDR3 comprises 16 residues. V lost 1 base to trimming and J lost 1 base, with 8 bases between them. Germline V CDR1 and CDR2: LGHDT, YNNKEL (reference sequence).